The rows below give T cell receptor beta chains drawn from one sample of a study of shared clonotypes between healthy human individuals. Profiled with immunoSEQ multiplex PCR; TCRdb holds only in-frame clones, not every one. The sample records more than 400,000 clones, 70% to 80% being singletons. Sequenced input: PBMCs. These receptors were collected from a middle-aged woman in good health. Some clones in this sample may be carry-over from other donors' samples. The CDR3 runs from the conserved cysteine through the conserved F or W. The D gene is left open where the match is weak. Expanded clones are given a class, and other clones once, few, many or no size at all.

J | V | D | size | DNA | CDR3
TRBJ1-1 | TRBV9 | . | few | TGTGCCAGCAGCGGGTTGAACACTGAAGCTTTCTTT | CASSGLNTEAFF
TRBJ2-1 | TRBV5-5 | . | . | TGTGCCAGCGCCCGTGAGGCACTCTCCTACAATGAGCAGTTCTTC | CASAREALSYNEQFF
TRBJ2-3 | TRBV11-1 | . | many | TGTGCCAGCAGCTTGGGACTTAACACAGATACGCAGTATTTT | CASSLGLNTDTQYF
TRBJ2-7 | TRBV30 | . | many | TGTGCCTGGAGTGTGTCCTTCGAAAGCGAGCAGTACTTC | CAWSVSFESEQYF
TRBJ1-1 | TRBV2 | TRBD1 | . | TGTGCCAGCAGTTTTGACAGGGCCCCGAACACTGAAGCTTTCTTT | CASSFDRAPNTEAFF
TRBJ1-4 | TRBV5-1 | . | . | TGCGCCAGCAGCCTGGGGCTACTCGGAAGACCGCTTAATGAAAAACTGTTTTTT | CASSLGLLGRPLNEKLFF
TRBJ2-1 | TRBV30 | TRBD2 | once | TGTGCCTGGACCAGACTAGCGGGTTACAATGAGCAGTTCTTC | CAWTRLAGYNEQFF
TRBJ2-7 | TRBV10-3 | . | . | TGTGCCATCAGTGACGCGGGGGCCACGAAACTTTACGAGCAGTACTTC | CAISDAGATKLYEQYF
TRBJ2-1 | TRBV4-3 | TRBD2 | . | TGCGCCAGCAGCCAACTGACTAGCGGGAATGGCGATGAGCAGTTCTTC | CASSQLTSGNGDEQFF
TRBJ2-3 | TRBV5-1 | . | once | TGCGCCAGCACCCCCTACGACTCCCTCCAGGATACGCAGTATTTT | CASTPYDSLQDTQYF
TRBJ2-7 | TRBV5-1 | TRBD2 | . | TGCGCCAGCAGCTTGGGACTAGCGGGAGACTACGAGCAGTACTTC | CASSLGLAGDYEQYF
TRBJ2-5 | TRBV7-9 | . | . | TGTGCCAGCAGCTCCGGGACTTCTGGGGCCCAGTACTTC | CASSSGTSGAQYF
TRBJ2-2 | TRBV27 | . | . | TGTGCCAGCAGTTTAGAACGCATCACCGGGGAGCTGTTTTTT | CASSLERITGELFF
TRBJ1-1 | TRBV5-6 | . | many | TGTGCCAGCAGCTTAGGGATCGTGAACACTGAAGCTTTCTTT | CASSLGIVNTEAFF
TRBJ2-7 | TRBV15 | TRBD2 | once | TGTGCCACCAGCGTCGAAGGGGCGGGAGGATACGAGCAGTACTTC | CATSVEGAGGYEQYF
TRBJ2-7 | TRBV28 | TRBD1 | . | TGTGCCAGCAGCCCCGTAGACAGGGACCGGAACGAGCAGTACTTC | CASSPVDRDRNEQYF
TRBJ2-1 | TRBV7-3 | TRBD2 | once | TGTGCCAGCAGCCCGAGGGGAGGGGTAAATGAGCAGTTCTTC | CASSPRGGVNEQFF
TRBJ2-2 | TRBV7-2 | . | . | TGTGCCAGCAGCCCCGGGGGATACACCGGGGAGCTGTTTTTT | CASSPGGYTGELFF
TRBJ2-2 | TRBV2 | . | . | TGTGCCAGCAGTGCCAAGGGGCACACCGGGGAGCTGTTTTTT | CASSAKGHTGELFF